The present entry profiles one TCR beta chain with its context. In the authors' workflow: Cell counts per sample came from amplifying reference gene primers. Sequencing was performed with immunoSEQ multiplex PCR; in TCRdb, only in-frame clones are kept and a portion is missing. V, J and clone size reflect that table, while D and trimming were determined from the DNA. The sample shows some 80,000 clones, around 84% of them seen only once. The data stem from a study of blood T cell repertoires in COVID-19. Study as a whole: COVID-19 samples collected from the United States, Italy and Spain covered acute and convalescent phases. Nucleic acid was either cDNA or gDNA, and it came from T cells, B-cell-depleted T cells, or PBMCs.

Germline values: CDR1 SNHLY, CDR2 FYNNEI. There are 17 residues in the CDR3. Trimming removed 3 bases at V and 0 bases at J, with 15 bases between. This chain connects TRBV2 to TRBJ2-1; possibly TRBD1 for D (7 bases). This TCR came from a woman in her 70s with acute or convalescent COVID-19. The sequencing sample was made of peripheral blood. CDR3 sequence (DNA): TGTGCCAGCAGTGAGAAGGGACAGCGGGCCTCCTACAATGAGCAGTTCTTC. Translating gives CASSEKGQRASYNEQFF.